A single sample is the source of the 28 T cell receptor beta chains below, sequenced in a study of monozygotic twins with inflammatory bowel disease. TCRdb re-called the 5' RACE reads, yielding one record per CDR3 amino acid sequence without DNA. The sample yields about 330,000 distinct CDR3 sequences, of which the top ten take up roughly 2%. What was sequenced was blood. These receptors came from a human donor with ulcerative colitis or Crohn's disease, or a healthy co-twin of an affected twin (not recorded which).

This chain joins TRBV5-1 and TRBJ2-3. Germline-derived CDR1 and CDR2 are SGHRS and YFSETQ. This CDR3 comprises 13 residues. This chain's CDR3 is CASSRNSADTQYF. Looking up the rest from reference TRBV5-1 and TRBJ2-3 gives the full variable domain: KAGVTQTPRYLIKTRGQQVTLSCSPISGHRSVSWYQQTPGQGLQFLFEYFSETQRNKGNFPGRFSGRQFSNSRSEMNVSTLELGDSALYLCASSRNSADTQYFGPGTRLTVL.

This sequence joins TRBV19 and TRBJ1-4; as DNA is missing, the TRBD1 call by TCRdb cannot be tested. The CDR3 spans 15 residues. The germline V gene encodes CDR1 LNHDA and CDR2 SQIVND (reference sequence). The chain's CDR3 is CASSNSGREDEKLFF.

V is TRBV18 and J is TRBJ2-7. Germline lookup yields CDR1 KGHSH and CDR2 LQKENI. This CDR3 has 14 residues. This chain's CDR3 is CASSPPGSYYEQYF. Combining the CDR3 with reference TRBV18 and TRBJ2-7 gives the whole variable domain NAGVMQNPRHLVRRRGQEARLRCSPMKGHSHVYWYRQLPEEGLKFMVYLQKENIIDESGMPKERFSAEFPKEGPSILRIQQVVRGDSAAYFCASSPPGSYYEQYFGPGTRLTVT.

CDR3 amino acids: CASSTGAAGSEQFF. The rearrangement links TRBV23-1 to TRBJ2-1; TCRdb indicates TRBD1, and absent DNA this call remains unverified. TRBV23-1 is flagged as an ORF with uncertain function. The CDR3 has 14 amino acids.

The CDR3 spells CASSYQTGDEQFF. V gene TRBV5-1 combines with J gene TRBJ2-1; TCRdb's assignment of TRBD1 cannot be checked, as there is no DNA. The CDR3 covers 13 residues. The germline V gene encodes CDR1 SGHRS and CDR2 YFSETQ.

This chain connects TRBV10-2 to TRBJ1-1; as DNA is missing, the TRBD1 call by TCRdb cannot be tested. In germline, CDR1 is WSHSY, CDR2 SAAADI. This CDR3 region has 13 residues. CDR3 region: CASKLGQNTEAFF.

The V gene is TRBV6-5, the J gene TRBJ2-7. This CDR3 is 13 amino acids long. In germline, CDR1 is MNHEY, CDR2 SVGAGI. CDR3 loop: CATERNSPYEQYF.

The chain is built from TRBV19 and TRBJ1-1; TCRdb outputs TRBD1, but without DNA this stays unchecked. The CDR3 runs to 17 residues. CDR1 is LNHDA and CDR2 is SQIVND in the germline V gene (reference sequence). The CDR3 sequence is CASSNRGYTIMNTEAFF.

The rearrangement joins TRBV5-6 to TRBJ2-7; TCRdb's D call, TRBD2, is unchecked because there is no DNA. Germline V gives CDR1 SGHDT, CDR2 YYEEEE. This CDR3 has 16 residues. CDR3 sequence: CASSPRSSGRTYEQYF.

The V gene is TRBV5-6, the J gene TRBJ2-2; the TCRdb D gene call, TRBD2, has no DNA to confirm it. Germline values: CDR1 SGHDT, CDR2 YYEEEE. The CDR3 covers 16 residues. The CDR3 here is CASSFLGTGSTGELFF.

J is TRBJ2-7 and V is TRBV28. Germline V lookup: CDR1 MDHEN, CDR2 SYDVKM. This CDR3 is 13 amino acids long. CDR3 residues: CASMPADLYEQYF.

This chain uses TRBV5-1 with TRBJ2-1. Germline-derived CDR1 and CDR2 are SGHRS and YFSETQ. The CDR3 runs 11 residues. CDR3: CASSLSHEQFF.

The chain joins TRBV11-2 to TRBJ2-2; lacking DNA, the TRBD2 call made by TCRdb goes unchecked. CDR3 length: 16 residues. Germline-derived CDR1 and CDR2 are SGHAT and FQNNGV. CDR3 residues: CASSLSGGANTGELFF.

The chain combines TRBV7-9 with TRBJ1-1. Germline V gives CDR1 SEHNR, CDR2 FQNEAQ (reference sequence). The CDR3 has 14 amino acids. CDR3 amino acids: CASSWWDRNTEAFF. Full variable domain (rest looked up from reference TRBV7-9 and TRBJ1-1): DTGVSQNPRHKITKRGQNVTFRCDPISEHNRLYWYRQTLGQGPEFLTYFQNEAQLEKSRLLSDRFSAERPKGSFSTLEIQRTEQGDSAMYLCASSWWDRNTEAFFGQGTRLTVV.

The chain uses TRBV5-1 and TRBJ2-6; the D call of TRBD1 rests on TCRdb alone, since no DNA is present to check it. The CDR3 is 17 residues long. Germline V lookup: CDR1 SGHRS, CDR2 YFSETQ. CDR3 loop: CASSPGQAGSGANVLTF.

The chain recombines TRBV20-1 with TRBJ2-5; TCRdb indicates TRBD2, and absent DNA this call remains unverified. The CDR3 spans 14 residues. Germline V lookup: CDR1 DFQATT, CDR2 SNEGSKA (reference sequence). The CDR3 loop reads CSAQGHSGSETQYF.

The chain has TRBV11-2 and TRBJ2-2; the D gene TCRdb calls, TRBD1, cannot be checked with no DNA. CDR1 and CDR2 (germline): SGHAT, FQNNGV. The CDR3 contains 18 residues. The CDR3 region is CASSLIGAGTGDTGELFF.

The V call is TRBV27, the J call TRBJ2-7. CDR3 length: 14 residues. From germline, CDR1 is MNHEY and CDR2 SMNVEV (reference sequence). The chain's CDR3 is CASSFLDSPYEQYF.

This chain links TRBV7-2 with TRBJ2-7; the TCRdb call, TRBD1, lacks DNA for checking. Germline lookup yields CDR1 SGHTA and CDR2 FQGNSA. This CDR3 region has 13 residues. CDR3 loop: CASSSRGGYEQYF. The whole variable domain, filled in from reference TRBV7-2 and TRBJ2-7, reads GAGVSQSPSNKVTEKGKDVELRCDPISGHTALYWYRQSLGQGLEFLIYFQGNSAPDKSGLPSDRFSAERTGGSVSTLTIQRTQQEDSAVYLCASSSRGGYEQYFGPGTRLTVT.

V usage is TRBV5-1 and J usage is TRBJ1-1; with no DNA, the TCRdb D assignment of TRBD1 cannot be verified. The length of the CDR3 is 16 residues. Germline-derived CDR1 and CDR2 are SGHRS and YFSETQ. The CDR3 loop reads CASSLNRQTMNTEAFF. The full variable domain, rest sourced from reference TRBV5-1 and TRBJ1-1, is KAGVTQTPRYLIKTRGQQVTLSCSPISGHRSVSWYQQTPGQGLQFLFEYFSETQRNKGNFPGRFSGRQFSNSRSEMNVSTLELGDSALYLCASSLNRQTMNTEAFFGQGTRLTVV.

The CDR3 spells CASSPHRDRGLPTNEKLFF. The chain joins TRBV28 to TRBJ1-4; checking the TCRdb D call of TRBD1 is not possible without DNA. The length of the CDR3 is 19 residues. Germline CDR1 is MDHEN and CDR2 is SYDVKM.

The gene calls are TRBV7-9 and TRBJ1-1; TCRdb's D call of TRBD1 is untestable without DNA. Germline V gives CDR1 SEHNR, CDR2 FQNEAQ (reference sequence). This CDR3 is built from 14 residues. The CDR3 sequence is CASSSGQGAVEAFF.

The gene calls are TRBV7-9 and TRBJ2-1. The germline CDR1 and CDR2 sequences are SEHNR and FQNEAQ (reference sequence). The CDR3 consists of 11 residues. The CDR3 loop reads CASSQAAEQFF.

V gene TRBV24-1 combines with J gene TRBJ2-1; TCRdb selects TRBD1, and the lack of DNA leaves this call unchecked. Germline V gene data show CDR1 as KGHDR and CDR2 as SFDVKD. This CDR3 is 17 amino acids long. CDR3 residues: CATSGPGGPSSYNEQFF.

The rearrangement joins TRBV11-2 to TRBJ2-1; the D gene TCRdb calls, TRBD2, cannot be checked with no DNA. Germline V gives CDR1 SGHAT, CDR2 FQNNGV. The CDR3 is 14 residues long. CDR3 region: CASSPVGRNNEQFF. Supplemented by reference TRBV11-2 and TRBJ2-1, the full variable domain reads EAGVAQSPRYKIIEKRQSVAFWCNPISGHATLYWYQQILGQGPKLLIQFQNNGVVDDSQLPKDRFSAERLKGVDSTLKIQPAKLEDSAVYLCASSPVGRNNEQFFGPGTRLTVL.

The V and J genes are TRBV18 and TRBJ1-1. The CDR3 sequence is 13 residues long. The germline V gene encodes CDR1 KGHSH and CDR2 LQKENI. The chain's CDR3 is CASSQSGITEAFF.

The rearrangement links TRBV5-1 to TRBJ1-5. This CDR3 has 16 residues. The germline V gene encodes CDR1 SGHRS and CDR2 YFSETQ. The CDR3 protein is CASSLLPTQGGQPQHF.

J is TRBJ2-1 and V is TRBV10-1; TCRdb's assignment of TRBD1 cannot be checked, as there is no DNA. The CDR3 extends over 14 amino acids. CDR1 and CDR2 from the germline V gene are WNHNN and SYGVQD (reference sequence). The CDR3 protein is CASKSRGEDNEQFF.